Listed below are T cell receptor beta chains from one sample, sequenced in a study of neurological immune-mediated disorders. Via MiXCR, TCRdb re-called the 5' RACE reads, giving one row per CDR3 protein. The sample includes more than 35,000 distinct CDR3 sequences, roughly 6% of them seen just once. The sequenced material came from CD4+ T cells from blood. Receptors were obtained from a woman in her 40s in good health. Each CDR3 is given with its conserved first and last residue. D genes are given only for firm matches. The size of a clone is reported for some rows only, either as once, few or many, or as a class for expanded clones.

D gene,clone size,J gene,V gene,CDR3 length,CDR3 DNA,CDR3 protein
.,many,TRBJ2-3,TRBV6-5,15,TGTGCCAGCCGACCCCCCCCGCCTATCACAGATACGCAGTATTTT,CASRPPPPITDTQYF
.,many,TRBJ2-3,TRBV4-2,13,TGTGCCAGCAGCCCCCAACCAGTGGATACGCAGTATTTT,CASSPQPVDTQYF
.,.,TRBJ1-2,TRBV11-2,14,TGTGCCAGCAGCTCGCCGAGAGGGTTCTATGGCTACACCTTC,CASSSPRGFYGYTF
.,.,TRBJ2-1,TRBV2,14,TGTGCCAGCTTGCGGGGCGACTCCTACAATGAGCAGTTCTTC,CASLRGDSYNEQFF
.,many,TRBJ2-5,TRBV29-1,13,TGCAGCGTTGAGAGAGCCATACAAGAGACCCAGTACTTC,CSVERAIQETQYF
.,.,TRBJ1-1,TRBV27,14,TGTGCCAGCAGTTTTGGATGGGGAGACACTGAAGCTTTCTTT,CASSFGWGDTEAFF
.,many,TRBJ1-2,TRBV28,15,TGTGCCAGCAGCAGGTCGTGGCAGCCTAACTATGGCTACACCTTC,CASSRSWQPNYGYTF
TRBD1,many,TRBJ2-7,TRBV5-1,16,TGCGCCAGCAGCTTGGCCGGACAGGGGGCTTCCTACGAGCAGTACTTC,CASSLAGQGASYEQYF
.,many,TRBJ2-5,TRBV5-1,12,TGCGCCAGCAGACTCTCGGTGGAGACCCAGTACTTC,CASRLSVETQYF
TRBD2,.,TRBJ2-7,TRBV29-1,16,TGCAGCGTTGTTAGCGGGAGTTACCAGTCCTCCTACGAGCAGTACTTC,CSVVSGSYQSSYEQYF
TRBD2,many,TRBJ2-1,TRBV5-6,18,TGTGCCAGCAGCTTCTTACCCCCGACTAGCGGGAGGGGAAATGAGCAGTTCTTC,CASSFLPPTSGRGNEQFF
TRBD2,.,TRBJ2-7,TRBV4-3,15,TGCGCCAGCAGCCAAGAGGGACTAGAGGGTTCCGAGCAGTACTTC,CASSQEGLEGSEQYF
.,.,TRBJ2-3,TRBV29-1,10,TGCAGCGGGGGCGAGGATACGCAGTATTTT,CSGGEDTQYF
.,many,TRBJ2-1,TRBV20-1,14,TGCAGTGCCCCCCCTGTACAGGCCCGGAATGAGCAGTTCTTC,CSAPPVQARNEQFF
.,many,TRBJ2-3,TRBV20-1,11,TGCAGTGCTTTGCGCACAGATACGCAGTATTTT,CSALRTDTQYF
.,many,TRBJ2-7,TRBV27,14,TGTGCCAGCAGTCCATATCAGGCTTCCTACGAGCAGTACTTC,CASSPYQASYEQYF
.,many,TRBJ1-3,TRBV20-1,13,TGCAGTGCTGTAACAGGGATTGGAAACACCATATATTTT,CSAVTGIGNTIYF
TRBD1,many,TRBJ2-6,TRBV6-6,18,TGTGCCAGCAGTTACTCGTCAGGACAGGGAACTGGGGCCAACGTCCTGACTTTC,CASSYSSGQGTGANVLTF
TRBD2,many,TRBJ2-3,TRBV5-5,16,TGTGCCAGCAGCCCCTTAGCGGGAGGGGCGACAGATACGCAGTATTTT,CASSPLAGGATDTQYF
TRBD2,many,TRBJ2-5,TRBV27,22,TGTGCCAGCAGTTTATCCCCACCGGTTGGGGGACGGGTTGCGGGGGAGGGCGAGACCCAGTACTTC,CASSLSPPVGGRVAGEGETQYF
.,many,TRBJ2-7,TRBV6-5,12,TGTGCCAGCAGCCGACCCCCTACAGAGCAGTACTTC,CASSRPPTEQYF
TRBD2,many,TRBJ2-1,TRBV15,14,TGTGCCACCAGCGGACGGGAGGGCCCTAATGAGCAGTTCTTC,CATSGREGPNEQFF
TRBD2,many,TRBJ2-5,TRBV7-9,16,TGTGCCAGCAGCGCAAGTCCGGGACTAGCGTCGGAGACCCAGTACTTC,CASSASPGLASETQYF
TRBD1,many,TRBJ2-3,TRBV27,14,TGTGCCAGCACCGGGACAGCTCGCACAGATACGCAGTATTTT,CASTGTARTDTQYF